What follows are 11 T cell receptor beta chains derived from one specimen sequenced in a study of Ad26.COV2.S vaccination and SARS-CoV-2 variants. TCRdb keeps only in-frame clones here, not all; method: immunoSEQ multiplex PCR. Counted here are around 450,000 clones, 85% to 90% occurring once; the ten biggest clones make up just over 2.5%. Treatment noted: roughly 19 received Ad26.COV2.S at low or high dose, single or two shots; about 5 received placebo; per-sample allocation not given. Sampling took place 63 days after the first vaccine or placebo injection. The starting material was peripheral blood, obtained in a trial of Ad26.COV2.S vaccine versus placebo. The receptors shown here come from a person between 18 and 65 years old who received the Ad26.COV2.S COVID-19 vaccine or a placebo.

The chain joins TRBV9 to TRBJ2-5, with D hard to call. The germline V and J ends were trimmed by 0 bases and 1 base, with 10 bases remaining between them. Germline CDR1 and CDR2: SGDLS and YYNGEE. This CDR3 is 15 amino acids long. CDR3 amino acids: CASSVGGSLQETQYF. The DNA for the CDR3 is TGTGCCAGCAGCGTAGGTGGCAGCCTCCAAGAGACCCAGTACTTC. Based on the CDR3 plus reference TRBV9 and TRBJ2-5, the full variable domain is DSGVTQTPKHLITATGQRVTLRCSPRSGDLSVYWYQQSLDQGLQFLIQYYNGEERAKGNILERFSAQQFPDLHSELNLSSLELGDSALYFCASSVGGSLQETQYFGPGTRLLVL.

This clone appeared once. The V and J genes are TRBV11-3 and TRBJ2-1; 7 positions agree with TRBD2. Germline CDR1 is SGHNT and CDR2 is YENEEA. The V segment lost 5 bases and the J segment 8 bases; nucleotides outside the gene matches: 9. The CDR3 runs to 14 residues. CDR3 residues: CASSPGGVGDEQFF. CDR3 DNA: TGTGCCAGCAGCCCTGGGGGGGTTGGGGATGAGCAGTTCTTC.

This clone has only one observation. The chain couples TRBV21-1 to TRBJ2-3; the table's D call TRBD1 went unverified against the DNA. TRBV21-1 is reported as a pseudogene. The CDR3 covers 15 residues. As DNA, the CDR3 is TGTGCCAGCAGCGCAACAGGGGAGGTCACAGATACGCAGTATTTT. It translates to CASSATGEVTDTQYF.

V gene TRBV25-1 combines with J gene TRBJ1-1, with a tentative D call TRBD1 (5 bases). The germline V gene encodes CDR1 MGHDK and CDR2 SYGVNS. V was cut by 4 bases and J by 5 bases, with 11 bases left in between. CDR3 length: 13 residues. The CDR3 spells CASSARGSTEAFF. Written as DNA, the CDR3 is TGTGCCAGCAGTGCGCGGGGGAGTACTGAAGCTTTCTTT.

The V gene is TRBV19, the J gene TRBJ2-7; D possibly corresponds to TRBD2 (6 bases). There are 15 residues in the CDR3. Germline V gives CDR1 LNHDA, CDR2 SQIVND (reference sequence). Trimming removed 7 bases from V and 5 bases from J, with 21 bases in between. As DNA, the CDR3 is TGTGCCAGTACCCCGGTCGGGGGAATCATTGACGAGCAGTACTTC. Protein sequence: CASTPVGGIIDEQYF.

This chain links TRBV5-1 with TRBJ2-7; D is perhaps TRBD2 (6 bases). Germline-derived CDR1 and CDR2 are SGHRS and YFSETQ. V lost 2 bases and J 0 bases, leaving 9 bases between the germline ends. The CDR3 covers 14 residues. The CDR3 bases are TGCGCCAGCAGCTTCGCGGGGAGCTCCTACGAGCAGTACTTC. This sequence encodes CASSFAGSSYEQYF.

The table lists this clone with a count of one. The rearrangement uses TRBV3-1 (or the pseudogene TRBV3-2) and TRBJ1-2; D is perhaps TRBD1 (5 bases). The CDR3 is 16 residues long. Trimming stripped 0 bases from V and 4 bases from J, with 15 bases between. The V gene's germline CDR1 is LGHDT and CDR2 YNNKEL (reference sequence). As DNA, the CDR3 is TGTGCCAGCAGCCAAGAGACCCTATCCGGGACCTATGGCTACACCTTC. This encodes CASSQETLSGTYGYTF.

The CDR3 region has the DNA TGTGCCAGCAGCGACGGACTAGCGGGAGGGCGTGCCGGGGAGCTGTTTTTT. It translates to CASSDGLAGGRAGELFF. This chain joins TRBV11-3 and TRBJ2-2; TRBD2 agrees at 15 bases. The V gene end was trimmed by 5 bases and the J gene end by 6 bases; junction bases not matched to a gene: 7. Germline V gene data show CDR1 as SGHNT and CDR2 as YENEEA. CDR3 length: 17 amino acids.

The rearrangement links TRBV7-6 to TRBJ2-7, with D possibly TRBD1 on 7 matching bases. The germline CDR1 and CDR2 sequences are SGHVS and FNYEAQ. Trimming took 1 base from V and 0 from J, leaving 19 bases between them. The CDR3 spans 18 residues. Here the CDR3 DNA reads TGTGCCAGCAGCTTAGAAGCGACAGGGAGGTTATCCTCCTACGAGCAGTACTTC. It is translated as CASSLEATGRLSSYEQYF.

This chain links TRBV27 with TRBJ1-2, with unresolved D. This CDR3 has 14 amino acids. Germline V lookup: CDR1 MNHEY, CDR2 SMNVEV (reference sequence). Between the trimmed V and J ends, which lost 5 bases and 8 bases, there was a span of 18 bases. CDR3 in amino acids: CASSVLPSSLGYTF. CDR3 bases: TGTGCCAGCAGTGTGCTACCTTCGAGTTTGGGCTACACCTTC.

The chain links TRBV4-2 to TRBJ2-1; D remains unclear. Trimming pared 2 bases from V and 5 bases from J, leaving 4 bases between. Germline-derived CDR1 and CDR2 are LGHNA and YNFKEQ. This CDR3 region has 12 residues. This CDR3 is CASSQMDNEQFF. In DNA form, the CDR3 reads TGTGCCAGCAGCCAAATGGACAATGAGCAGTTCTTC.